These 18 T cell receptor beta chains share one sample of origin, sequenced in a study of OX40 agonist ivuxolimab in advanced cancers. TCRdb keeps only in-frame clones here, not all; method: immunoSEQ multiplex PCR. The sample comprises some 64,000 clones, under 95% of which are singletons, and 4.5% to 5.5% rests with the top ten. Sequencing was performed on CD4+ or CD8+ T cells sorted from blood, taken in a trial of the OX40 agonist ivuxolimab. These receptor sequences come from an adult with an advanced solid tumor such as melanoma, head and neck, liver or kidney cancer.

In the case of this clone: The junction shows a germline mismatch at one end, possibly a read error. The V call is TRBV6-6, the J call TRBJ1-1; the match to TRBD1 covers 7 bases. There are 13 residues in the CDR3. The germline CDR1 and CDR2 sequences are MNHNY and SVGAGI (reference sequence). This CDR3 is CASIGTENAEAFF. The CDR3 DNA follows: TGTGCCAGCATCGGGACAGAGAACGCTGAAGCTTTCTTT.

The rearrangement joins TRBV23-1 to TRBJ2-4; no clear D gene. TRBV23-1 is placed among ORFs of uncertain function. V was trimmed by 0 bases and J by 0 bases, leaving 9 bases between them. The CDR3 totals 16 residues. CDR3 sequence: CASSQSLGLAKNIQYF. The CDR3 DNA reads as TGCGCCAGCAGTCAATCGCTGGGATTAGCCAAAAACATTCAGTACTTC.

The chain is built from TRBV5-8 and TRBJ2-4, with no clear D. The CDR3 is 15 amino acids. Trimming took off 5 bases at V and 0 bases at J, with 12 bases between the two ends. CDR1 and CDR2 from the germline V gene are SGHTS and YDEGEE. Here the CDR3 reads CASSKRTLAKNIQYF. As DNA, the CDR3 is TGTGCCAGCAGTAAGAGAACTCTAGCCAAAAACATTCAGTACTTC.

The chain employs TRBV6-5 and TRBJ1-6, with D hard to call. Germline values: CDR1 MNHEY, CDR2 SVGAGI. The CDR3 runs 14 residues. The V end lost 8 bases, the J end lost 5 bases, and 13 bases lay between the germline ends. CDR3 amino acids: CASGRESDNSPLHF. CDR3 in DNA: TGTGCCAGCGGCCGGGAGTCGGATAATTCACCCCTCCACTTT.

The chain carries TRBV5-5 and TRBJ2-6; no clear D. Germline loops: CDR1 SGHKS, CDR2 YYEKEE (reference sequence). V lost 1 base to trimming and J lost 2 bases, with 7 bases between them. The CDR3 extends over 15 amino acids. This CDR3 reads CASSLLRAGANVLTF. CDR3 coding DNA: TGTGCCAGCAGCTTGTTAAGGGCTGGGGCCAACGTCCTGACTTTC.

V and J are TRBV4-1 and TRBJ2-5, with a weak D call TRBD2 (6 bases). V was clipped by 0 bases and J by 2 bases, with 16 bases between them. CDR3 size: 17 residues. In germline, CDR1 is MGHRA, CDR2 YSYEKL. The CDR3 loop is CASSQDVPGGLQETQYF. The DNA for the CDR3 is TGCGCCAGCAGCCAAGATGTACCCGGGGGTTTGCAAGAGACCCAGTACTTC.

The chain has TRBV5-6 and TRBJ2-1; either TRBD1 or TRBD2 may supply D (5 bases each). Trimming took 2 bases from V and 9 from J, leaving 18 bases between them. Germline lookup yields CDR1 SGHDT and CDR2 YYEEEE. The CDR3 is made up of 15 amino acids. The CDR3 region is CASSLLGTVQGEQFF. Here the CDR3 DNA reads TGTGCCAGCAGCTTACTAGGAACCGTCCAGGGTGAGCAGTTCTTC.

In DNA, the CDR3 is TGTGCCAGCAGTTCACACTCCGGGACAGGGAATGAAAAACTGTTTTTT. Translated, it gives CASSSHSGTGNEKLFF. The chain combines TRBV28 with TRBJ1-4; 9 bases match TRBD1. Germline V gene sequence: CDR1 MDHEN, CDR2 SYDVKM. The ends lost 4 bases at V and 5 bases at J; junction bases unmatched: 8. The CDR3 covers 16 residues. Full variable domain (remainder filled in from reference TRBV28 and TRBJ1-4): DVKVTQSSRYLVKRTGEKVFLECVQDMDHENMFWYRQDPGLGLRLIYFSYDVKMKEKGDIPEGYSVSREKKERFSLILESASTNQTSMYLCASSSHSGTGNEKLFFGSGTQLSVL.

Here the CDR3 DNA reads TGTGCCAGCAGCGCGGGACAGGGGGCGTGGGACGAGCAGTACTTC. Protein product: CASSAGQGAWDEQYF. J is TRBJ2-7 and V is TRBV7-9, with 12 bases identical to TRBD1. CDR3 length equals 15 residues. V lost 5 bases, J lost 5 bases, and 7 bases stayed unmatched. Germline V gene sequence: CDR1 SEHNR, CDR2 FQNEAQ (reference sequence).

The chain recombines TRBV5-6 with TRBJ2-3, with 9 bases matching TRBD2. Germline V gives CDR1 SGHDT, CDR2 YYEEEE. With 4 bases clipped from V and 5 bases from J, the junction kept 11 bases outside the gene matches. The CDR3 sequence is 16 residues long. For the CDR3, the DNA is TGTGCCAGCAGCGCCCGCGGGGGTAGCGGGAGAGATACGCAGTATTTT. Translating it yields CASSARGGSGRDTQYF.

The CDR3 sequence is CASSLGTANTEAFF. The DNA of the CDR3 is TGTGCCAGCAGCTTAGGGACGGCGAACACTGAAGCTTTCTTT. The chain is built from TRBV7-8 and TRBJ1-1; D is unresolved. Per germline, CDR1 SGHVS and CDR2 FQNEAQ. The CDR3 runs to 14 residues. V lost 1 base and J 1 base, leaving 7 bases between the germline ends.

The V gene is TRBV11-2, the J gene TRBJ2-7, with TRBD2 matching 13 bases. The V gene's germline CDR1 is SGHAT and CDR2 FQNNGV. The CDR3 runs to 14 residues. With 5 bases clipped from V and 4 bases from J, the junction kept 2 bases outside the gene matches. Here the CDR3 DNA reads TGTGCCAGCAGCGGACTAGCGGGAGTGTACGAGCAGTACTTC. Protein product: CASSGLAGVYEQYF.

This clone has a handful of counts. V usage is TRBV28 and J usage is TRBJ1-4; no definite D call. Trimming removed 1 base at V and 8 bases at J, with 5 bases between. CDR1 and CDR2 (germline): MDHEN, SYDVKM. This CDR3 region has 12 residues. CDR3 region: CASSLLGEKLFF. CDR3 DNA sequence: TGTGCCAGCAGTTTATTAGGGGAAAAACTGTTTTTT. The whole variable domain, remainder taken from reference TRBV28 and TRBJ1-4, is DVKVTQSSRYLVKRTGEKVFLECVQDMDHENMFWYRQDPGLGLRLIYFSYDVKMKEKGDIPEGYSVSREKKERFSLILESASTNQTSMYLCASSLLGEKLFFGSGTQLSVL.

The chain is built from TRBV4-1 and TRBJ2-2; 13 bases are shared with TRBD2. The CDR3 runs to 17 residues. The ends lost 1 base at V and 4 bases at J; junction bases unmatched: 3. Germline CDR1 is MGHRA and CDR2 is YSYEKL. The CDR3 loop is CASSQGGLAGSTGELFF. The CDR3 nucleotides read TGCGCCAGCAGCCAAGGGGGACTAGCGGGGTCCACCGGGGAGCTGTTTTTT.

The chain recombines TRBV29-1 with TRBJ2-3; no definite D call. This CDR3 is 10 amino acids long. Deletions cut 7 bases from V and 12 bases from J, with 14 bases between. Germline V gene data show CDR1 as SQVTM and CDR2 as ANQGSEA. CDR3 DNA sequence: TGCAGCGCAGGAGCTCTCAATCAGTATTTT. It codes for CSAGALNQYF.

This rearrangement joins TRBV5-1 to TRBJ2-2; D call uncertain. Germline CDR1 is SGHRS and CDR2 is YFSETQ. The V end was cut by 1 base, the J end by 2 bases, with 9 bases between. The CDR3 totals 15 residues. CDR3 bases: TGCGCCAGCAGCTTGACAGTCGCTAACACCGGGGAGCTGTTTTTT. Amino acid sequence: CASSLTVANTGELFF.

The count of this clone is one. The V and J genes are TRBV15 and TRBJ1-5, with D maybe TRBD1 (5 bases). Trimming shortened V by 1 base and J by 14 bases, and 15 bases separated the two germline ends. The CDR3 is 13 amino acids. CDR1 is LNHNV and CDR2 is YYDKDF in the germline V gene (reference sequence). The CDR3 is CATSRGSGVQEHF. The DNA for the CDR3 is TGTGCCACCAGCAGAGGGTCGGGGGTCCAGGAGCATTTT.

The V call is TRBV9, the J call TRBJ2-7; TRBD1 might be the D (7 bases). The CDR3 is 15 amino acids. CDR1 SGDLS and CDR2 YYNGEE come from the germline V gene. Between the trimmed V and J ends, which lost 2 bases and 5 bases, there was a span of 17 bases. The CDR3 reads CASSVSGTAGHEQYF. The CDR3 DNA follows: TGTGCCAGCAGCGTGTCGGGGACAGCGGGCCACGAGCAGTACTTC. The full variable domain, rest sourced from reference TRBV9 and TRBJ2-7, is DSGVTQTPKHLITATGQRVTLRCSPRSGDLSVYWYQQSLDQGLQFLIQYYNGEERAKGNILERFSAQQFPDLHSELNLSSLELGDSALYFCASSVSGTAGHEQYFGPGTRLTVT.